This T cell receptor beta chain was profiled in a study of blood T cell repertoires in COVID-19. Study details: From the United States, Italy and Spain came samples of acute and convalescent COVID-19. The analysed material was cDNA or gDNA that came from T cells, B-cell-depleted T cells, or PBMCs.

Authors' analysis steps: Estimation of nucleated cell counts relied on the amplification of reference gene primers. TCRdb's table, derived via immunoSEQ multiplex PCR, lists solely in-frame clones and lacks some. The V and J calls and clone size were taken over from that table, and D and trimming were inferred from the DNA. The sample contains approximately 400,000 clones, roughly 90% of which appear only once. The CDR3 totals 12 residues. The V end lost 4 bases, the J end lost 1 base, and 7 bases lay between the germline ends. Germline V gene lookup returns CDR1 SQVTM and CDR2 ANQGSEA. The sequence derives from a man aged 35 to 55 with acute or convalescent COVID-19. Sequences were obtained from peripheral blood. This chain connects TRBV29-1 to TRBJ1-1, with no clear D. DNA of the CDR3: TGCAGCGTTGGAGCGGAGAACACTGAAGCTTTCTTT. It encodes CSVGAENTEAFF.